These 8 T cell receptor beta chains originate from one sample sequenced in a study of blood T cells in healthy people across ages. A sample-barcoded 5' primer and a J-beta primer mix were used in a second PCR of roughly 7 to 11 cycles. TCRdb passed the 5' RACE reads through MiXCR, listing each CDR3 protein once. The sample carries about 1,400,000 distinct CDR3 sequences, about 43% recorded once. Material for sequencing was blood. These TCRs come from a woman aged 18-30 years in good health.

The V and J genes are TRBV7-2 and TRBJ1-4; D not resolved. The CDR3 has 15 residues. V gave up 1 base and J gave up 8 bases, with 14 bases separating them. The V gene's germline CDR1 is SGHTA and CDR2 FQGNSA. In nucleotides, the CDR3 is TGTGCCAGCAGCTTAGGTCCACGGCAGTTCGAAAAACTGTTTTTT. Its protein product is CASSLGPRQFEKLFF.

This clonotype was picked up one time. This chain uses TRBV7-2 with TRBJ2-3; 9 bases line up with TRBD2. This CDR3 comprises 19 residues. V shed 0 bases and J 0 bases; nucleotides not matched to a gene: 10. From germline, CDR1 is SGHTA and CDR2 FQGNSA. This CDR3 reads CASSLALIAGVTSTDTQYF. CDR3 nucleotides: TGTGCCAGCAGCTTAGCGTTAATAGCGGGGGTTACTAGCACAGATACGCAGTATTTT. The full variable domain, with the rest looked up from reference TRBV7-2 and TRBJ2-3, is GAGVSQSPSNKVTEKGKDVELRCDPISGHTALYWYRQSLGQGLEFLIYFQGNSAPDKSGLPSDRFSAERTGGSVSTLTIQRTQQEDSAVYLCASSLALIAGVTSTDTQYFGPGTRLTVL.

The rearrangement links TRBV28 to TRBJ2-7, with D tentatively TRBD2 (6 bases). Germline loops: CDR1 MDHEN, CDR2 SYDVKM. The CDR3 runs to 15 residues. V was shortened by 3 bases and J by 3 bases, with 15 bases between the two germline ends. The CDR3 is CASSFSRRAYYEQYF. The CDR3 DNA reads TGTGCCAGCAGTTTTTCCCGGAGGGCATACTACGAGCAGTACTTC.

A remark on this clonotype: This may stem from a read error, because a much larger clone lies one nucleotide away. The chain uses TRBV29-1 and TRBJ2-1; 9 bases align to TRBD2. The CDR3 consists of 16 residues. Trimming removed 7 bases from V and 4 bases from J; junction bases left unmatched: 14. CDR1 and CDR2 from the germline V gene are SQVTM and ANQGSEA. The CDR3 sequence is CSAPSRASGEYNEQFF. DNA of the CDR3: TGCAGCGCCCCCAGCCGGGCTAGCGGGGAGTACAATGAGCAGTTCTTC.

This clonotype occurred once. The chain has TRBV4-2 and TRBJ2-2; possibly TRBD1 for D (6 bases). The CDR3 totals 18 residues. Germline V gene lookup returns CDR1 LGHNA and CDR2 YNFKEQ. V was trimmed by 4 bases and J by 4 bases, leaving 22 bases between them. CDR3 in amino acids: CASSLRQAAALGTGELFF. In DNA, the CDR3 is TGTGCCAGCAGCCTACGACAGGCGGCCGCACTAGGCACCGGGGAGCTGTTTTTT.

The chain recombines TRBV7-2 with TRBJ2-5; D might be TRBD1 (6 bases). V was clipped by 5 bases and J by 13 bases, with 17 bases between them. The germline gives CDR1 SGHTA, CDR2 FQGNSA. This CDR3 spans 12 amino acids. Written as DNA, the CDR3 is TGTGCCAGCAGCGCAAGGACAGCGGCTTGGTACTTC. Residues: CASSARTAAWYF.

J is TRBJ2-3 and V is TRBV11-2, with 8 bases matching TRBD2. V was clipped by 5 bases and J by 4 bases; unmatched bases: 11. Per the germline V gene, CDR1 is SGHAT and CDR2 is FQNNGV. This CDR3 has 16 residues. DNA for the CDR3: TGTGCCAGCAGCGTTGAATGGCGGGGGGCATCAGATACGCAGTATTTT. This codes for CASSVEWRGASDTQYF.

The rearrangement links TRBV6-6 to TRBJ2-1; tentative D call: TRBD1 (6 bases). The CDR3 covers 14 residues. The V gene lost 2 bases and the J gene lost 8 bases, with 13 bases spanning the gap. Germline assignment: CDR1 MNHNY and CDR2 SVGAGI (reference sequence). Here the CDR3 reads CASSYPNRVHEQFF. Here the CDR3 DNA reads TGTGCCAGCAGTTACCCGAACAGGGTACATGAGCAGTTCTTC.